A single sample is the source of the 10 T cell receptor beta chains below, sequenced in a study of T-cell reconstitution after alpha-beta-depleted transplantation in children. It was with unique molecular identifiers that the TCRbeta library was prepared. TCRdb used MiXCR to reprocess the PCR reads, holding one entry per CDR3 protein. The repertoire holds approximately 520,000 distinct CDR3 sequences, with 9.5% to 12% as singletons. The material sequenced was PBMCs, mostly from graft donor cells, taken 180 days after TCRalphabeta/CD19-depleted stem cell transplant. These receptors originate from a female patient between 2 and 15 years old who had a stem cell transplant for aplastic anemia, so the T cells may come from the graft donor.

The CDR3 region has the DNA TGTGCCAGCTCACCTCCTTGGGACAACAATGAAAAACTGTTTTTT. Its translation: CASSPPWDNNEKLFF. The chain couples TRBV18 to TRBJ1-4; possible D gene TRBD1, 6 bases. Germline loops: CDR1 KGHSH, CDR2 LQKENI. V gave up 3 bases and J gave up 5 bases, with 13 bases separating them. CDR3 length: 15 residues. Combining the CDR3 with reference TRBV18 and TRBJ1-4 gives the whole variable domain NAGVMQNPRHLVRRRGQEARLRCSPMKGHSHVYWYRQLPEEGLKFMVYLQKENIIDESGMPKERFSAEFPKEGPSILRIQQVVRGDSAAYFCASSPPWDNNEKLFFGSGTQLSVL.

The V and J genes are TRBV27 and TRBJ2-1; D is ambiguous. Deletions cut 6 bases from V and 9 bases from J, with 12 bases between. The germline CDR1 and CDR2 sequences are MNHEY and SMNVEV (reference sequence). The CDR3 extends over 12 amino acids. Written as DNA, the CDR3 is TGTGCCAGCAGCATCACCTTTGGTGAGCAGTTCTTC. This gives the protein CASSITFGEQFF.

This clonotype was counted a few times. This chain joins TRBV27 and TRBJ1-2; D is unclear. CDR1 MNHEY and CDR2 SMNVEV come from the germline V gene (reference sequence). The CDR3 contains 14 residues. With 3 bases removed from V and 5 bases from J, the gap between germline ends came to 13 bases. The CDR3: CASSFRSGNYGYTF. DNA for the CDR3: TGTGCCAGCAGTTTCAGGAGTGGCAATTATGGCTACACCTTC.

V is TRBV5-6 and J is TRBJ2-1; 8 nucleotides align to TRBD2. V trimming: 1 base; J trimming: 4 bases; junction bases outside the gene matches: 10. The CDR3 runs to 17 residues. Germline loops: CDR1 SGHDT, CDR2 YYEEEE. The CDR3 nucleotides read TGTGCCAGCAGCTTGCTCCACCGGGGGGGTCTTTACAATGAGCAGTTCTTC. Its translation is CASSLLHRGGLYNEQFF.

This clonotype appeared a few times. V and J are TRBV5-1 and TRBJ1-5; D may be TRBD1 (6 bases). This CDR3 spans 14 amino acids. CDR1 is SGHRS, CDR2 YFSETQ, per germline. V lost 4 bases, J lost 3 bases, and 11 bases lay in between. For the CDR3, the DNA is TGCGCCAGCAGCATAGACAGGTCCAATCAGCCCCAGCATTTT. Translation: CASSIDRSNQPQHF.

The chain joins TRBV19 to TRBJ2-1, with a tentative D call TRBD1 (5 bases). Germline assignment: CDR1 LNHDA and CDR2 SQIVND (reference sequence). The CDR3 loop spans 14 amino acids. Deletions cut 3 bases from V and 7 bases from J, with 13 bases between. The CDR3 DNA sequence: TGTGCCAGTAGTATGTCCCGCAGGGTGAATGAGCAGTTCTTC. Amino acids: CASSMSRRVNEQFF.

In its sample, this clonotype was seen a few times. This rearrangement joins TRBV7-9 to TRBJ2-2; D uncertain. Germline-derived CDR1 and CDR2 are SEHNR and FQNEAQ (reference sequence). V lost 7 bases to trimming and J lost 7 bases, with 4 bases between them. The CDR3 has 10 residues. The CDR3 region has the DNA TGTGCCAGCACCGGCGGGGAGCTGTTTTTT. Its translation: CASTGGELFF.

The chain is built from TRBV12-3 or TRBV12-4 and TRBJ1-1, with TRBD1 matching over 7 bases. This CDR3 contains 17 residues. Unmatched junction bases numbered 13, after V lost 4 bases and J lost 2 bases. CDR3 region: CASSSGGGQWGNTEAFF. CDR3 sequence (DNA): TGTGCCAGCAGTTCGGGGGGGGGACAGTGGGGTAACACTGAAGCTTTCTTT.

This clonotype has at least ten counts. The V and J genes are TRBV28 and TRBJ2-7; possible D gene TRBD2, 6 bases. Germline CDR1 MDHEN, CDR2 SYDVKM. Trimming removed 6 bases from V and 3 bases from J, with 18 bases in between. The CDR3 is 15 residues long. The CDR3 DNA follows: TGTGCCAGCAGCTCCACCGCCGGGGGACTCTACGAGCAGTACTTC. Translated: CASSSTAGGLYEQYF.

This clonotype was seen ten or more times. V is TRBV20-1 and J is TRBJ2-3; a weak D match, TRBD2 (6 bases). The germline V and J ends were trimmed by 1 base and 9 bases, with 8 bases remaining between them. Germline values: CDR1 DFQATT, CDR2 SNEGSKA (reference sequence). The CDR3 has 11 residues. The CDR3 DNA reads TGCAGTGCTAGAGGGGGGGTAACGCAGTATTTT. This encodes CSARGGVTQYF.